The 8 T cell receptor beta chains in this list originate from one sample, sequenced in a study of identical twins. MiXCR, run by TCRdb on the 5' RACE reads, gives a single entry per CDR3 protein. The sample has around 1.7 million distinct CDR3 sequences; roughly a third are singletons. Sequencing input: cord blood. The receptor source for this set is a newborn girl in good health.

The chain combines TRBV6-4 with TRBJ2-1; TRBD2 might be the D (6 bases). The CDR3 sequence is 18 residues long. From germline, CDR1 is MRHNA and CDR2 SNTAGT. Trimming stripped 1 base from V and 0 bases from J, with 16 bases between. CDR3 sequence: CASSDLFKRAPSYNEQFF. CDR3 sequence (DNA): TGTGCCAGCAGTGACTTATTCAAGCGGGCCCCCTCCTACAATGAGCAGTTCTTC.

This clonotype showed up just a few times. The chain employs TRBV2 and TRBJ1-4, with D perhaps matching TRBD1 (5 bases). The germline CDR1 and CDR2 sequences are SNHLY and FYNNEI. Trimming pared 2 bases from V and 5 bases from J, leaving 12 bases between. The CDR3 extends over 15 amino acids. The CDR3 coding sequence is TGTGCCAGCAGTGAAAGGGGACGGGGAAATGAAAAACTGTTTTTT. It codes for CASSERGRGNEKLFF.

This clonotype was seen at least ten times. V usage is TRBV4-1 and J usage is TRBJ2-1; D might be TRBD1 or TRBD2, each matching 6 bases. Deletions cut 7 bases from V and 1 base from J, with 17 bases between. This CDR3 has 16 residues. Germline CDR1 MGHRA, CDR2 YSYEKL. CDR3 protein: CASTVKGGSSYNEQFF. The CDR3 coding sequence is TGCGCCAGCACGGTAAAAGGGGGGTCATCCTACAATGAGCAGTTCTTC.

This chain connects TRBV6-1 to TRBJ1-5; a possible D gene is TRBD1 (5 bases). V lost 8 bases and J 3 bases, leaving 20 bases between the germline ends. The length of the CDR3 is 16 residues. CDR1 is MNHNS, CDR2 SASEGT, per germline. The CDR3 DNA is TGTGCCAGCGCCCCTCGAGAGGCAGGGCCCAATCAGCCCCAGCATTTT. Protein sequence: CASAPREAGPNQPQHF.

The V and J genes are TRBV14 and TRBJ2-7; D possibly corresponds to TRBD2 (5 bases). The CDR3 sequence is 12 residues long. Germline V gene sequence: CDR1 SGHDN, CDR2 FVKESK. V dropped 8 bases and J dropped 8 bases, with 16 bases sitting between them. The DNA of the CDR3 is TGTGCCAGCTACAGACTACCTACGAAGCAGTACTTC. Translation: CASYRLPTKQYF.

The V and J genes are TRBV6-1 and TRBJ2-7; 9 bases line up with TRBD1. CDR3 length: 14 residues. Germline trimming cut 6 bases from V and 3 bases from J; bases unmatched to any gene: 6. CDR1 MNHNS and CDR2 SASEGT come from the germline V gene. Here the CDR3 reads CASRGTGNLYEQYF. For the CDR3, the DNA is TGTGCCAGCAGAGGGACAGGGAACCTCTACGAGCAGTACTTC.

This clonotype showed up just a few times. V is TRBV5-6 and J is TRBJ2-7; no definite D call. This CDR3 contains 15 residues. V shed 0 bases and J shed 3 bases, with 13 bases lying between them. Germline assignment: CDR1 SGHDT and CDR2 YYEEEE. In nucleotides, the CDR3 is TGTGCCAGCAGCTTGGGACCAGATCCTTACTACGAGCAGTACTTC. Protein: CASSLGPDPYYEQYF.

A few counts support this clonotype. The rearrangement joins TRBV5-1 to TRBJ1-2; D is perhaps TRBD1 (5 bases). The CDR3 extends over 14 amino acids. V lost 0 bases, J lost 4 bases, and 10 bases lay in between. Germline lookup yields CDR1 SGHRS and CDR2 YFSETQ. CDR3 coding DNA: TGCGCCAGCAGCTTGGTGACAGCCTCCTATGGCTACACCTTC. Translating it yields CASSLVTASYGYTF.